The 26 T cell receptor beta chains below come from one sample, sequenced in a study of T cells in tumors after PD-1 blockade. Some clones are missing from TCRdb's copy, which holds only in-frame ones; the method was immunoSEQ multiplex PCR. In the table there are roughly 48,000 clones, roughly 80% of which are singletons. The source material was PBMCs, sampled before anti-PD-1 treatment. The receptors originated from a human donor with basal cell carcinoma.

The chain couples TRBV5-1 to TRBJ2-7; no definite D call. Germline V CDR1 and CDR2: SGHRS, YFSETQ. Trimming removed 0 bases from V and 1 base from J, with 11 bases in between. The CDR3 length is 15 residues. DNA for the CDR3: TGCGCCAGCAGCTTGGCCTACTCAGTATCCTACGAGCAGTACTTC. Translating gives CASSLAYSVSYEQYF.

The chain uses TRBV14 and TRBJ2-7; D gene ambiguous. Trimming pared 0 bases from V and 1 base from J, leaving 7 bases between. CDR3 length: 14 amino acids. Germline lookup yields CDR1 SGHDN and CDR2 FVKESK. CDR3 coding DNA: TGTGCCAGCAGCCAAGAGTTCCGTTCCTACGAGCAGTACTTC. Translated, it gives CASSQEFRSYEQYF. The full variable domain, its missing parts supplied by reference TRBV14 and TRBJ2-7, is EAGVTQFPSHSVIEKGQTVTLRCDPISGHDNLYWYRRVMGKEIKFLLHFVKESKQDESGMPNNRFLAERTGGTYSTLKVQPAELEDSGVYFCASSQEFRSYEQYFGPGTRLTVT.

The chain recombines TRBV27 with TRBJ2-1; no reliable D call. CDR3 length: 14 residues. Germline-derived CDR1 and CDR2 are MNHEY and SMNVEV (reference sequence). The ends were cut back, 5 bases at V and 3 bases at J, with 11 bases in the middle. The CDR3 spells CASSRIANYNEQFF. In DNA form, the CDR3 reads TGTGCCAGCAGTAGAATAGCCAACTACAATGAGCAGTTCTTC.

The CDR3 DNA is TGTGCCAGCAGTTCCGGGACAGCTTACGAAAAACTGTTTTTT. Its translation: CASSSGTAYEKLFF. The chain carries TRBV28 and TRBJ1-4, with 7 bases that match TRBD1. Germline values: CDR1 MDHEN, CDR2 SYDVKM. J lost 8 bases, V lost 4 bases, and 7 bases had no gene match. The CDR3 covers 14 residues.

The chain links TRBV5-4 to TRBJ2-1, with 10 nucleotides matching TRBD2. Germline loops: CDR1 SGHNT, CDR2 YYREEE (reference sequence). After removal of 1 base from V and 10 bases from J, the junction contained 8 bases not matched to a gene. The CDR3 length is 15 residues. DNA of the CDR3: TGTGCCAGCAGCTTGATGGAGCGGGGGGGCATCGAGCAGTTCTTC. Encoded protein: CASSLMERGGIEQFF. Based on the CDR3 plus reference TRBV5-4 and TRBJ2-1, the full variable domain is ETGVTQSPTHLIKTRGQQVTLRCSSQSGHNTVSWYQQALGQGPQFIFQYYREEENGRGNFPPRFSGLQFPNYSSELNVNALELDDSALYLCASSLMERGGIEQFFGPGTRLTVL.

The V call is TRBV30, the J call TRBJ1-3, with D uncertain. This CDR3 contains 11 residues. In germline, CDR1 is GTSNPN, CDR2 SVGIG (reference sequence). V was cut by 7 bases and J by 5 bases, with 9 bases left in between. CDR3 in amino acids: CASSDRNTIYF. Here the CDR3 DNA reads TGTGCCTCTTCAGATCGAAACACCATATATTTT.

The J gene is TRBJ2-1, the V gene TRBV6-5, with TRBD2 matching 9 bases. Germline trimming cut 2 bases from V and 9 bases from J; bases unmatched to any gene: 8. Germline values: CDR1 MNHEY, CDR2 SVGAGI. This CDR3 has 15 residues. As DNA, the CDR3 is TGTGCCAGCAGTTACACGACTAGCGGCAAGGGTGAGCAGTTCTTC. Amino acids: CASSYTTSGKGEQFF.

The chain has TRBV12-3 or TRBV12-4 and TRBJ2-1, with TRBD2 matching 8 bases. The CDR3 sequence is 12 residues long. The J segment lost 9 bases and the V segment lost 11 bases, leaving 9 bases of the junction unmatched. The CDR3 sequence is CACAPGGGEQFF. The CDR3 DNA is TGTGCCTGCGCTCCGGGGGGGGGTGAGCAGTTCTTC.

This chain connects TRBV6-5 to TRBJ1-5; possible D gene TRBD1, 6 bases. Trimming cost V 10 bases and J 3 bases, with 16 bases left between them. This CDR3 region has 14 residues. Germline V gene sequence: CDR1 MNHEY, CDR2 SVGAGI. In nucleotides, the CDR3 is TGTGCCACCTTGAGGGGGTCGAACAATCAGCCCCAGCATTTT. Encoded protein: CATLRGSNNQPQHF.

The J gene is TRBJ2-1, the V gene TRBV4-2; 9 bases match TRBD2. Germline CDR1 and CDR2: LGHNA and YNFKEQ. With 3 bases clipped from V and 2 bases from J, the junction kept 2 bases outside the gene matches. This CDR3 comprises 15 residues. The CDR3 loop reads CASSQTSGTYNEQFF. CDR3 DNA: TGTGCCAGCAGCCAGACTAGCGGCACCTACAATGAGCAGTTCTTC.

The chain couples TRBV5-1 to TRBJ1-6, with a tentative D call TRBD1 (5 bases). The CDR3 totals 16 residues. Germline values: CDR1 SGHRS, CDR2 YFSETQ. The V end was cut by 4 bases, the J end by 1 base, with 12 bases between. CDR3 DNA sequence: TGCGCCAGCAGCGGTGGGGGGGGTTCCTATAATTCACCCCTCCACTTT. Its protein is CASSGGGGSYNSPLHF.

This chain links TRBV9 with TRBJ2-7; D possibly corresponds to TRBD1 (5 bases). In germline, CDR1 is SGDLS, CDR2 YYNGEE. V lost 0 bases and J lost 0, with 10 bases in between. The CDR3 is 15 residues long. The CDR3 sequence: CASSVDDRDSYEQYF. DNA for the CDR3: TGTGCCAGCAGCGTAGACGACAGAGACTCCTACGAGCAGTACTTC. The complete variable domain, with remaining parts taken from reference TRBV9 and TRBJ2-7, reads DSGVTQTPKHLITATGQRVTLRCSPRSGDLSVYWYQQSLDQGLQFLIQYYNGEERAKGNILERFSAQQFPDLHSELNLSSLELGDSALYFCASSVDDRDSYEQYFGPGTRLTVT.

CDR3 loop: CASSSLGRANVLTF. The CDR3 DNA reads TGCGCCAGCAGCTCCCTGGGAAGGGCCAACGTCCTGACTTTC. The gene calls are TRBV5-1 and TRBJ2-6; D is undetermined. CDR1 SGHRS and CDR2 YFSETQ come from the germline V gene. This CDR3 comprises 14 residues. V lost 3 bases, J lost 5 bases, and 9 bases lay in between.

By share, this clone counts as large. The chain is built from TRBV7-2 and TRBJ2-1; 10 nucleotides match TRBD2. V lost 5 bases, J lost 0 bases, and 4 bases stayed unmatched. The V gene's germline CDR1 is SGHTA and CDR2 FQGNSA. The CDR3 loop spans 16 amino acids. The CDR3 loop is CASSLSGGSSYNEQFF. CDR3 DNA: TGTGCCAGCAGCCTTAGCGGGGGGAGCTCCTACAATGAGCAGTTCTTC.

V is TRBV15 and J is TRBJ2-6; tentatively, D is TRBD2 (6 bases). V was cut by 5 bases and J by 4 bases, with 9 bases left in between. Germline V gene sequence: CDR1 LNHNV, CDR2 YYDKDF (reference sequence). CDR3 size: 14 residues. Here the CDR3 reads CATSRGSGANVLTF. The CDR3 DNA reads TGTGCCACCAGCCGGGGGTCCGGGGCCAACGTCCTGACTTTC.

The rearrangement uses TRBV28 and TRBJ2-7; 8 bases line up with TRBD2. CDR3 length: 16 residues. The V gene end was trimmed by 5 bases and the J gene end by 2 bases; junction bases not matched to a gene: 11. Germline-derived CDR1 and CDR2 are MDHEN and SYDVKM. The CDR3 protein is CASSIAGTPVPYEQYF. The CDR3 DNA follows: TGTGCCAGCAGTATAGCGGGGACGCCGGTCCCCTACGAGCAGTACTTC.

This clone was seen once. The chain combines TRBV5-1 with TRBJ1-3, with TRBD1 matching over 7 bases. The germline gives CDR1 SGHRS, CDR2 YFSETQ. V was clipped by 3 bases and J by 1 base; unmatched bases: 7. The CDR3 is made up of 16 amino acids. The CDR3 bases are TGCGCCAGCAGCTCTCGGACAGGTAGTTCTGGAAACACCATATATTTT. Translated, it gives CASSSRTGSSGNTIYF.

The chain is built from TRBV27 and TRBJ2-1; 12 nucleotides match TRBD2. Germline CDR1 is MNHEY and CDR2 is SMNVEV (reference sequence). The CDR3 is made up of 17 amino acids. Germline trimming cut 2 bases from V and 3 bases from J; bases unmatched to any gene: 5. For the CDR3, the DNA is TGTGCCAGCAGTTTACCTGGACTAGCGGGGAACTACAATGAGCAGTTCTTC. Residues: CASSLPGLAGNYNEQFF.

As DNA, the CDR3 is TGTGCCAGTAGCCCCGCGGGGGGTAGAAATACGAGGGAGCAGTACTTC. Translated: CASSPAGGRNTREQYF. This chain joins TRBV19 and TRBJ2-7; 8 positions match TRBD2. The germline gives CDR1 LNHDA, CDR2 SQIVND (reference sequence). Trimming cost V 6 bases and J 7 bases; bases outside gene matches: 17. The CDR3 runs 16 residues. Full variable domain (missing parts from reference TRBV19 and TRBJ2-7): DGGITQSPKYLFRKEGQNVTLSCEQNLNHDAMYWYRQDPGQGLRLIYYSQIVNDFQKGDIAEGYSVSREKKESFPLTVTSAQKNPTAFYLCASSPAGGRNTREQYFGPGTRLTVT.

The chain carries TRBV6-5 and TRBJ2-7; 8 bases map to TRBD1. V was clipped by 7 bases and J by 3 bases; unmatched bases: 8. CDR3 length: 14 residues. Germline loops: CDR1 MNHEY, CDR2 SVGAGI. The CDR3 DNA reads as TGTGCCAGCACCATGACAGGGGTCAGCTACGAGCAGTACTTC. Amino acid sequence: CASTMTGVSYEQYF.

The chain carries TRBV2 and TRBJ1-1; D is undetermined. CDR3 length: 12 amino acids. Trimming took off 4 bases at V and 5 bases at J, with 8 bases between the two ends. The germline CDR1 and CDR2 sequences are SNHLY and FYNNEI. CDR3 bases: TGTGCCAGCAGTGCTCGGGTTACTGAAGCTTTCTTT. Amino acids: CASSARVTEAFF.

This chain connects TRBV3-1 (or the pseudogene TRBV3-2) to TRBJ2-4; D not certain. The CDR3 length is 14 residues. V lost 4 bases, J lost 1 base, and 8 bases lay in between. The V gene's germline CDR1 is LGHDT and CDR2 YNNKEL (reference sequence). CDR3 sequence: CASSLFVAKNIQYF. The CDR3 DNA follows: TGTGCCAGCAGCCTCTTCGTGGCCAAAAACATTCAGTACTTC.

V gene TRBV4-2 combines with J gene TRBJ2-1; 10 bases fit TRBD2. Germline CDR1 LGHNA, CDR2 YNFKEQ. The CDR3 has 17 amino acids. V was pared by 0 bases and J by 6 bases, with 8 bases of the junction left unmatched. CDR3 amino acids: CASSQEGPAGGLNEQFF. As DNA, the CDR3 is TGTGCCAGCAGCCAAGAGGGACCAGCGGGGGGGCTCAATGAGCAGTTCTTC.

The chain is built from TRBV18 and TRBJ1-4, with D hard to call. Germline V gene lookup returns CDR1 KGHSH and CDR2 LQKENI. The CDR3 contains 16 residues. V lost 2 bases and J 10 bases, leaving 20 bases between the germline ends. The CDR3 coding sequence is TGTGCCAGCTCACCAGAGACGGCCCAAGGAGGTGGAAAACTGTTTTTT. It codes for CASSPETAQGGGKLFF. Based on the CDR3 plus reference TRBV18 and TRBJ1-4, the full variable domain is NAGVMQNPRHLVRRRGQEARLRCSPMKGHSHVYWYRQLPEEGLKFMVYLQKENIIDESGMPKERFSAEFPKEGPSILRIQQVVRGDSAAYFCASSPETAQGGGKLFFGSGTQLSVL.

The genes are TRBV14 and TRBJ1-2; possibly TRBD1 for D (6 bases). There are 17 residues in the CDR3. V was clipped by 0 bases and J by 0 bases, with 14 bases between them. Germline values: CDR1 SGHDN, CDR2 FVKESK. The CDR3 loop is CASSQDGGGRANYGYTF. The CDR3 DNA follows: TGTGCCAGCAGCCAAGATGGAGGGGGACGAGCTAACTATGGCTACACCTTC.

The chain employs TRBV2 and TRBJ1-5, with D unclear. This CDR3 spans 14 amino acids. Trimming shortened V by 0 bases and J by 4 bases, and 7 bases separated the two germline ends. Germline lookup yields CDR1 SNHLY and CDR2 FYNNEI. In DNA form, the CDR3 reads TGTGCCAGCAGTGAAGCGCAACTGAATCAGCCCCAGCATTTT. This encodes CASSEAQLNQPQHF.